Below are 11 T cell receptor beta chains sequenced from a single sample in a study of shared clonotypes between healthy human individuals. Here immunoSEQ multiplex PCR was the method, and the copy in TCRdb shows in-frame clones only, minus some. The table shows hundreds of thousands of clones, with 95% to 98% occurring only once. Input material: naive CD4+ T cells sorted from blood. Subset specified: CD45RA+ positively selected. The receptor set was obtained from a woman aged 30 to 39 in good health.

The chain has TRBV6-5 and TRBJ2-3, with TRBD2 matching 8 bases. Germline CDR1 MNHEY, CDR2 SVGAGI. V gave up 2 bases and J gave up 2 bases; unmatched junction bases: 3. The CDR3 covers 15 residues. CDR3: CASSYTSGYTDTQYF. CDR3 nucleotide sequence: TGTGCCAGCAGTTACACTAGCGGCTACACAGATACGCAGTATTTT.

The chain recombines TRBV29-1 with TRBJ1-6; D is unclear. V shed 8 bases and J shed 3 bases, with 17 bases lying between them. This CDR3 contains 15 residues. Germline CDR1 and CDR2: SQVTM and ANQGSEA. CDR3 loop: CSTSNRAIYNSPLHF. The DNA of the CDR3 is TGCAGCACCAGTAACCGGGCCATCTATAATTCACCCCTCCACTTT.

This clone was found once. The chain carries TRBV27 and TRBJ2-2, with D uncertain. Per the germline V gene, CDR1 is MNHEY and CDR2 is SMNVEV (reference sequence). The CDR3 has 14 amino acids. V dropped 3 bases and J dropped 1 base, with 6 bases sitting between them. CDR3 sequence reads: CASSLMRNTGELFF. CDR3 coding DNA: TGTGCCAGCAGTTTGATGAGGAACACCGGGGAGCTGTTTTTT.

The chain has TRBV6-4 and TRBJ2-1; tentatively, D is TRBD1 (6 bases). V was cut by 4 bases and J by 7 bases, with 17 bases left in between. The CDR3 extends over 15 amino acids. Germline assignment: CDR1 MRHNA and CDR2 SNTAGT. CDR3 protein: CASSAMVGGWNEQFF. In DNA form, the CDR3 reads TGTGCCAGCAGTGCCATGGTAGGGGGATGGAATGAGCAGTTCTTC.

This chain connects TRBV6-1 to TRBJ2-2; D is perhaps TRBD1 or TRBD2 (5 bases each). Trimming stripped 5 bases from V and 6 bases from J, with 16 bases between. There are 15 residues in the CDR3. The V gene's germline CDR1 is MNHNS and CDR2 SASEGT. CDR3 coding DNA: TGTGCCAGCAGTCCTCATGAGGGACGGGCCGGGGAGCTGTTTTTT. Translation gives CASSPHEGRAGELFF.

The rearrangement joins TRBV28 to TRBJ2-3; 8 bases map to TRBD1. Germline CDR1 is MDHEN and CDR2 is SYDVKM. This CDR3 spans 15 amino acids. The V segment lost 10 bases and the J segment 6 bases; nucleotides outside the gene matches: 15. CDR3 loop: CATRKLTGGRDTQYF. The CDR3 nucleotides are TGTGCCACTCGCAAACTTACAGGGGGGCGGGATACGCAGTATTTT.

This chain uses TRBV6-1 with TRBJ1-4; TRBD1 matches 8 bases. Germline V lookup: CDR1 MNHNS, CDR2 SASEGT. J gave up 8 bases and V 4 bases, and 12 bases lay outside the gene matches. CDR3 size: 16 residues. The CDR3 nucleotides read TGTGCCAGCAGTGCCGGGACAGGTTTTGTGGGCGAAAAACTGTTTTTT. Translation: CASSAGTGFVGEKLFF.

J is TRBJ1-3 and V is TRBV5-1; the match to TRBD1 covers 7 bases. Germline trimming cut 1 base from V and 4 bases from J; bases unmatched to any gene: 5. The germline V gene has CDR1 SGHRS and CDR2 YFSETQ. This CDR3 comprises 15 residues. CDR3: CASSLNQGGGNTIYF. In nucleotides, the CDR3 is TGCGCCAGCAGCTTGAACCAGGGGGGAGGAAACACCATATATTTT.

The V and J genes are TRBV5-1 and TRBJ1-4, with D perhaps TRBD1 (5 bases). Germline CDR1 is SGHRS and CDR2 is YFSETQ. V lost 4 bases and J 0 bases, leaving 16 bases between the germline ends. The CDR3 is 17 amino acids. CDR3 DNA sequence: TGCGCCAGCAGCAAAGGAGAAGGGACTACAACTAATGAAAAACTGTTTTTT. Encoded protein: CASSKGEGTTTNEKLFF.

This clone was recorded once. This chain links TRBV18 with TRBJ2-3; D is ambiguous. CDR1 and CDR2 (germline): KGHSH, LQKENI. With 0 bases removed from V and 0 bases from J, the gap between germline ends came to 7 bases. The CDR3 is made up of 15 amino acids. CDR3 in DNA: TGTGCCAGCTCACCACCCGTCACTAGCACAGATACGCAGTATTTT. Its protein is CASSPPVTSTDTQYF.

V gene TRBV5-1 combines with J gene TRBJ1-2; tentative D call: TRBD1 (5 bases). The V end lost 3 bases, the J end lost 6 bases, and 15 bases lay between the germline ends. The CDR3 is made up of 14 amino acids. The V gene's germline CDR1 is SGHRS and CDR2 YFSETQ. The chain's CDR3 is CASSSPQGEDGYTF. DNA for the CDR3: TGCGCCAGCAGCTCCCCGCAGGGAGAAGATGGCTACACCTTC.